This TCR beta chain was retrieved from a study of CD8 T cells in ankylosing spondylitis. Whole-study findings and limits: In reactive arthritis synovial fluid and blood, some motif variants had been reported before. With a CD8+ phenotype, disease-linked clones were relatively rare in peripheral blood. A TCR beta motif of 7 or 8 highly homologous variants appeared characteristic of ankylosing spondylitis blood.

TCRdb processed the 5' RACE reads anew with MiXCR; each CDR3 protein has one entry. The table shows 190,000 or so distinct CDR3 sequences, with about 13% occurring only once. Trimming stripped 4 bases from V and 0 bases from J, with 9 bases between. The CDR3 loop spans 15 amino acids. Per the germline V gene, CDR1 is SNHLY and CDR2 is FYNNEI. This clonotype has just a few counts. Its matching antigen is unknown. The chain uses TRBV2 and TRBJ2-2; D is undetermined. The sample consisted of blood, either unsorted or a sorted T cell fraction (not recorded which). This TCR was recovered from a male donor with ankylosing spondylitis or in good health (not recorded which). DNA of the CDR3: TGTGCCAGCAGTGTGCGAGGCGCGAACACCGGGGAGCTGTTTTTT. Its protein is CASSVRGANTGELFF.